The 10 T cell receptor beta chains given below trace back to one sample, sequenced in a study of T cell responses to AZD1222 COVID-19 vaccine. Only in-frame clones appear in the TCRdb table, and some are missing; sequencing was by immunoSEQ multiplex PCR. This sample has fewer than 150,000 clones; about 80% occur once, and the top ten carry approximately 4%. This material consisted of peripheral blood, taken on day 0 of AZD1222 vaccination. These receptors were obtained from an adult in good health.

CDR3: CASSSSYGGAETEAFF. The CDR3 coding sequence is TGTGCCAGCAGCTCCTCTTATGGGGGGGCAGAAACTGAAGCTTTCTTT. V is TRBV11-1 and J is TRBJ1-1; D is perhaps TRBD1 (6 bases). This CDR3 has 16 amino acids. V lost 4 bases and J lost 5, with 20 bases in between. Germline CDR1 SGHAT, CDR2 FQDESV (reference sequence).

The CDR3 sequence is CASSYYSSGGIKTQYF. The CDR3 DNA reads TGTGCCAGCAGTTACTACTCTAGCGGGGGGATCAAGACCCAGTACTTC. The chain couples TRBV6-5 to TRBJ2-5; the match to TRBD2 covers 11 bases. CDR1 and CDR2 (germline): MNHEY, SVGAGI. This CDR3 has 16 amino acids. The ends lost 1 base at V and 6 bases at J; junction bases unmatched: 7.

V and J are TRBV10-3 and TRBJ2-7; 11 bases align to TRBD1. J gave up 6 bases and V 5 bases, and 6 bases lay outside the gene matches. Germline V lookup: CDR1 ENHRY, CDR2 SYGVKD. This CDR3 is 14 amino acids long. DNA for the CDR3: TGTGCCATCAGTTCGGGACAGGGGGTCTTCGAGCAGTACTTC. Its protein product is CAISSGQGVFEQYF.

This rearrangement joins TRBV5-4 to TRBJ1-1, with 7 bases that match TRBD1. Germline-derived CDR1 and CDR2 are SGHNT and YYREEE (reference sequence). J was trimmed by 1 base and V by 4 bases; bases with no gene match: 7. CDR3 size: 15 residues. The CDR3 region has the DNA TGTGCCAGCAGCCCCGGACAGGAGAGGAACACTGAAGCTTTCTTT. This translates into CASSPGQERNTEAFF.

The V and J genes are TRBV7-9 and TRBJ1-5, with 9 bases lining up with TRBD1. The CDR3 extends over 17 amino acids. The J segment lost 6 bases and the V segment lost 4 bases, leaving 13 bases of the junction unmatched. In germline, CDR1 is SEHNR, CDR2 FQNEAQ (reference sequence). The CDR3 loop reads CASSSQGGGTGLQPQHF. The CDR3 region has the DNA TGTGCCAGCAGCTCCCAGGGGGGAGGGACAGGGCTTCAGCCCCAGCATTTT.

The chain links TRBV30 to TRBJ2-7; no clear D gene. The CDR3 is made up of 11 amino acids. Between the trimmed V and J ends, which lost 0 bases and 9 bases, there was a span of 9 bases. Germline V gene data show CDR1 as GTSNPN and CDR2 as SVGIG (reference sequence). CDR3 DNA: TGTGCCTGGAGTGTACAAAGGGTGCAGTACTTC. It specifies CAWSVQRVQYF.

The chain couples TRBV6-5 to TRBJ1-1; D is ambiguous. This CDR3 contains 14 residues. V gave up 2 bases and J gave up 1 base, with 8 bases separating them. The germline V gene encodes CDR1 MNHEY and CDR2 SVGAGI. CDR3 in DNA: TGTGCCAGCAGTTACAAGGTATCGAACACTGAAGCTTTCTTT. Its protein is CASSYKVSNTEAFF.

V is TRBV19 and J is TRBJ1-1; D may be TRBD1 (6 bases). The V and J ends lost 6 bases and 3 bases respectively, with 11 bases between them. Germline V lookup: CDR1 LNHDA, CDR2 SQIVND (reference sequence). This CDR3 has 13 residues. CDR3 DNA: TGTGCCAGTAGCTTGACAGGAGACACTGAAGCTTTCTTT. This codes for CASSLTGDTEAFF.

V usage is TRBV5-1 and J usage is TRBJ1-1, with D unresolved. The CDR3 is 13 amino acids. Germline-derived CDR1 and CDR2 are SGHRS and YFSETQ. Trimming stripped 1 base from V and 1 base from J, with 5 bases between. For the CDR3, the DNA is TGCGCCAGCAGCTTGCCCGGGAACACTGAAGCTTTCTTT. Translation gives CASSLPGNTEAFF.

The rearrangement links TRBV5-1 to TRBJ1-4; TRBD1 aligns across 9 bases. The CDR3 is 15 residues long. Per the germline V gene, CDR1 is SGHRS and CDR2 is YFSETQ. With 0 bases clipped from V and 5 bases from J, the junction kept 2 bases outside the gene matches. The CDR3 protein is CASSLEGTGNEKLFF. The CDR3 DNA reads TGCGCCAGCAGCTTGGAGGGGACAGGGAATGAAAAACTGTTTTTT.